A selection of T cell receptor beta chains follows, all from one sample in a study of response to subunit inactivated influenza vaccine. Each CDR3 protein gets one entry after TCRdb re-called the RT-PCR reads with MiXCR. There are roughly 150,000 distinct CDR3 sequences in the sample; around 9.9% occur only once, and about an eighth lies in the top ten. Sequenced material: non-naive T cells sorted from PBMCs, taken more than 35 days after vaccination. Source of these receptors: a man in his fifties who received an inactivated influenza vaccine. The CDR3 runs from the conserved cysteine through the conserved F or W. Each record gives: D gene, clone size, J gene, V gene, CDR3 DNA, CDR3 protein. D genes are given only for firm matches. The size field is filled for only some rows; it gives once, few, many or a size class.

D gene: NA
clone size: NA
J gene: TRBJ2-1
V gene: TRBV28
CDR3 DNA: TGTGCCAGCAGTTTACTTCAGCTAGCCCCTGAGCAGTTCTTC
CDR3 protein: CASSLLQLAPEQFF

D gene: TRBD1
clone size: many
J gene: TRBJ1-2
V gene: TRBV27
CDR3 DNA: TGTGCCAGCAGTTTCGGACGAGGACAGGGTAGGGATGGCTACACCTTC
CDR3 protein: CASSFGRGQGRDGYTF

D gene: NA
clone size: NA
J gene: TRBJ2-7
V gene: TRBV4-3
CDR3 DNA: TGCGCCAGCAGCCAAGATCTTAACAGCCGAGGGGAGCAGTACTTC
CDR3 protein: CASSQDLNSRGEQYF

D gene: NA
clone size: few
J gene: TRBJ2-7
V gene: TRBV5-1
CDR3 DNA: TGCGCCAGCAGGGATCCTTACGAGCAGTACTTC
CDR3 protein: CASRDPYEQYF

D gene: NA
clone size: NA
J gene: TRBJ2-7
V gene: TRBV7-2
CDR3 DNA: TGTGCCAGCAGCGCCAGGGGTAGCGGGCCGTACGAGCAGTACTTC
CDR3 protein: CASSARGSGPYEQYF

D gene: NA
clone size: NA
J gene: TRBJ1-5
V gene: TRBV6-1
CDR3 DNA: TGTGCCAGCAGCCAGGGACAACTTAGCAATCAGCCCCAGCATTTT
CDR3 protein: CASSQGQLSNQPQHF

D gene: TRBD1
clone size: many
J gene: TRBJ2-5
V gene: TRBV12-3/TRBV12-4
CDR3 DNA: TGTGCCAGCAGCACCACAGGGGTGGAGACCCAGTACTTC
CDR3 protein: CASSTTGVETQYF

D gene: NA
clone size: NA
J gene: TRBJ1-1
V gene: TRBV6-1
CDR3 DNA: TGTGCCAGCAGTGTGGGGAGGCAAGCTTTCTTT
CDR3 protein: CASSVGRQAFF

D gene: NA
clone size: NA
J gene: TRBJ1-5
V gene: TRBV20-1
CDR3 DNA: TGCAGTGCTAGAGGTCAGGGAGGTCAGAGCAATCAGCCCCAGCATTTT
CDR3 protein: CSARGQGGQSNQPQHF

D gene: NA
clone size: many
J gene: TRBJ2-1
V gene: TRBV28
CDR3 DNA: TGTGCCAGCAGTTCCAGGGCCGATGAGCAGTTCTTC
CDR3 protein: CASSSRADEQFF

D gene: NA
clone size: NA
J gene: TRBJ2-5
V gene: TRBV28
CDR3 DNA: TGTGCCAGCAGCCCAGGGTCCGGTGGGACCCAGTACTTC
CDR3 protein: CASSPGSGGTQYF

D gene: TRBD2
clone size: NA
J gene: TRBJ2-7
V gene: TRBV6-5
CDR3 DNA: TGTGCCAGCAGTTACTTTAGCGGGGGGATCTACGAGCAGTACTTC
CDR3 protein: CASSYFSGGIYEQYF

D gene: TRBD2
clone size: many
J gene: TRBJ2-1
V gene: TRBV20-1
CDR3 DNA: TGCAGCGCAAGATGGACTAGCGGGAGTTCGGGCGAGCAGTTCTTC
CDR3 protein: CSARWTSGSSGEQFF

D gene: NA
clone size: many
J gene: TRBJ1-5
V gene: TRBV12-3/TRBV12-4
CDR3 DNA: TGTGCCAGCGCCACCGGCGGGAATCAGCCCCAGCATTTT
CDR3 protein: CASATGGNQPQHF

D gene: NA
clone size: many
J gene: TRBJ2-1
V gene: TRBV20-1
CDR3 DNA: TGCAGTGCTAGGTCCCAGACGGGGAATGAGCAGTTCTTC
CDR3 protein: CSARSQTGNEQFF

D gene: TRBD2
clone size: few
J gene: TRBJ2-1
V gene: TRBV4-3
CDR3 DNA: TGCGCCAGCAGCCAAGGAGCTAGCGGGGGGGATGAGCAGTTCTTC
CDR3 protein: CASSQGASGGDEQFF

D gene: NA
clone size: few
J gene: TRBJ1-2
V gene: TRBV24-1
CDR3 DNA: TGTGCCACCAGTGAGAGTGGGCTTTGGAATGGCTACACCTTC
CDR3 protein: CATSESGLWNGYTF

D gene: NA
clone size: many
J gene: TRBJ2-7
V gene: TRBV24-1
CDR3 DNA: TGTGCCACCAGTGAGGCAATCTCCTACGAGCAGTACTTC
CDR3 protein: CATSEAISYEQYF

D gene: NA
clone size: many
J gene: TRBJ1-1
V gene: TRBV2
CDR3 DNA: TGTGCCAGCAGTGATGGCCGGAAGAACACTGAAGCTTTCTTT
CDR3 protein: CASSDGRKNTEAFF

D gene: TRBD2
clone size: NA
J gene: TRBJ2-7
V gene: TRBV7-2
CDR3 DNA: TGTGCCAGCAGCTTAAACGGACTAGGGTTGTACGAGCAGTACTTC
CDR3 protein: CASSLNGLGLYEQYF

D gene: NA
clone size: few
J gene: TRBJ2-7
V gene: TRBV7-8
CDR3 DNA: TGTGCCAGCAGCTCACGGCGATTCTCCTCCTACGAGCAGTACTTC
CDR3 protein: CASSSRRFSSYEQYF

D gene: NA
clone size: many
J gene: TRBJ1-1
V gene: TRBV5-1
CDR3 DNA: TGCGCCAGCAGCTTAGGGCAGGGACTCATGAACACTGAAGCTTTCTTT
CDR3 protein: CASSLGQGLMNTEAFF

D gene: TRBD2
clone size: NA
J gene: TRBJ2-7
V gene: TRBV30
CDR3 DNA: TGTGCCTGGACAACGGGACTAGCGGGAGGGAACGAGCAGTACTTC
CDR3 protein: CAWTTGLAGGNEQYF

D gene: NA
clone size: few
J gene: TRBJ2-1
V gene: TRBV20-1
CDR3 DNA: TGCAGTGCTAGAGCACTGAGCTCCTACAATGAGCAGTTCTTC
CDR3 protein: CSARALSSYNEQFF

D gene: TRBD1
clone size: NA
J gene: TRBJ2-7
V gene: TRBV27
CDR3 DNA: TGTGCCAGCACCCTGCTTAGACAGGGGACCGGGCCGGGCGAGCAGTACTTC
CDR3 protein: CASTLLRQGTGPGEQYF

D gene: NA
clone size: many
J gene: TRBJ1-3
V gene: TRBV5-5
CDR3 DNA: TGTGCCAGCACGGACGGGACCAACCTCTTCTCTGGAAACACCATATATTTT
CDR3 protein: CASTDGTNLFSGNTIYF

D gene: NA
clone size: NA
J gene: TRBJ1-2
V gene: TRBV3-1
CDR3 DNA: TGTGCCAGCAGCCAAATAGGGGCTGGTGGCTACACCTTC
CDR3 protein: CASSQIGAGGYTF

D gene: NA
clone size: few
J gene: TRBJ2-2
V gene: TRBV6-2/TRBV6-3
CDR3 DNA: TGTGCCACCCGGCGGGGCACCGGGGAGCTGTTTTTT
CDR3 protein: CATRRGTGELFF

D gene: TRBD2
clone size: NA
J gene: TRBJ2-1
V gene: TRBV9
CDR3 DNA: TGTGCCAGCAGCGTAGCTGTAGCGGGAGGGTATAGGGATGAGCAGTTCTTC
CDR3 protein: CASSVAVAGGYRDEQFF

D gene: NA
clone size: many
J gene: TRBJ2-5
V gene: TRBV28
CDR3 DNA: TGTGCCAGCAGTTCCCCCCTTGGGGTGGCCCAGTACTTC
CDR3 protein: CASSSPLGVAQYF

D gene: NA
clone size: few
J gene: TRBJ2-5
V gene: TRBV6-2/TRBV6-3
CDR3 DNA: TGTGCCAGCAGTTACTTCGGACAGCAAGAGACCCAGTACTTC
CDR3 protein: CASSYFGQQETQYF

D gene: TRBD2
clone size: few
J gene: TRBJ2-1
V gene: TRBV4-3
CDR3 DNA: TGCGCCAGCAGCCGCACTTCTTCTAGCGGGGGGGAGCAGTTCTTC
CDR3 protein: CASSRTSSSGGEQFF

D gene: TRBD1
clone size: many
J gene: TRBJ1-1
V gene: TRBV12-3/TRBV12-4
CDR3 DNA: TGTGCCAGCAGCCGACAGGGTCGGACTGAAGCTTTCTTT
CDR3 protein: CASSRQGRTEAFF

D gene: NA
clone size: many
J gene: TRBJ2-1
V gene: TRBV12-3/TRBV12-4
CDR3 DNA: TGTGCCAGCAGTTTAAAGGGGGTCCATGAGCAGTTCTTC
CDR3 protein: CASSLKGVHEQFF

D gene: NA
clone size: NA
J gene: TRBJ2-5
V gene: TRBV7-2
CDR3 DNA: TGTGCCAGCAGCTTAACGGGAGAGGTAGAGACCCAGTACTTC
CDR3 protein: CASSLTGEVETQYF

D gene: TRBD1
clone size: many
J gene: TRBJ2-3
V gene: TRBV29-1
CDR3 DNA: TGCAGCGTGGTGGGACAGGGGGTCTGGACAGATACGCAGTATTTT
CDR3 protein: CSVVGQGVWTDTQYF

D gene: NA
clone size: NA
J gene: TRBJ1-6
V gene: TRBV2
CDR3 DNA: TGTGCCAGCAGTGGTTTGGTTACCAATTCACCCCTCCACTTT
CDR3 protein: CASSGLVTNSPLHF

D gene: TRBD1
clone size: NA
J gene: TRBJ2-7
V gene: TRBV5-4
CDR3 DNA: TGTGCCAGCAGCTTGTTACTCCAGGGGGCTATCGGTAGCGAGCAGTACTTC
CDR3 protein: CASSLLLQGAIGSEQYF

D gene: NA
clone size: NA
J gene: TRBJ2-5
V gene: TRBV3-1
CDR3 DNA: TGTGCCAGCAGCCCTTTTAGGGGGGGGGGAGCAGAGACCCAGTACTTC
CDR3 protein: CASSPFRGGGAETQYF

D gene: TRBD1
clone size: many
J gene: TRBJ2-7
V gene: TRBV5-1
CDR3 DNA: TGCGCCAGCAGCCTGGGACAGGGTGCCTCCTACGAGCAGTACTTC
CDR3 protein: CASSLGQGASYEQYF

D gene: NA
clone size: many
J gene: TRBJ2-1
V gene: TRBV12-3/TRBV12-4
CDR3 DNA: TGTGCCAGCAGTTTAGCGACGATTGGCGGGATAGAGCAGTTCTTC
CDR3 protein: CASSLATIGGIEQFF

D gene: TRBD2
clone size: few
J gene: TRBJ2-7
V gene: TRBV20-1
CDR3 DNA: TGCAGTGCTAGATCAAGCGGGACCCCCTACGAGCAGTACTTC
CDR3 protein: CSARSSGTPYEQYF

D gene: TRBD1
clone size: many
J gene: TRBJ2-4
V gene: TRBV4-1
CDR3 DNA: TGCGCCAGCAGCCAGACCGGACAGGGGGTTGACATTCAGTACTTC
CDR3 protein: CASSQTGQGVDIQYF